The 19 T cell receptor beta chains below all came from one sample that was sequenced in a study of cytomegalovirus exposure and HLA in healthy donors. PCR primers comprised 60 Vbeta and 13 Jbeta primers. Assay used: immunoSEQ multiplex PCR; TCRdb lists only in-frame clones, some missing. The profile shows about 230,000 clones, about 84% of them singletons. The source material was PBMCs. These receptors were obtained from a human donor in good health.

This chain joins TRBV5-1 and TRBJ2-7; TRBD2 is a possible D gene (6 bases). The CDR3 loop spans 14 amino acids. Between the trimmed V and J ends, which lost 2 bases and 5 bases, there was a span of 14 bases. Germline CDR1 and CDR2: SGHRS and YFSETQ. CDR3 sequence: CASSFGSGGNEQYF. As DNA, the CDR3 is TGCGCCAGCAGCTTCGGGTCCGGGGGAAACGAGCAGTACTTC.

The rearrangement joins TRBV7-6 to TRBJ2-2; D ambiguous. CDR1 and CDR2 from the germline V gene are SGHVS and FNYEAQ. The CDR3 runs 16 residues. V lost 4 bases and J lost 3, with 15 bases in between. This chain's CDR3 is CASSSRHLKDTGELFF. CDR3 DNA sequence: TGTGCCAGCAGCTCCAGACACCTTAAGGACACCGGGGAGCTGTTTTTT. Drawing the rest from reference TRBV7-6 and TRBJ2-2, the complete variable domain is GAGVSQSPRYKVTKRGQDVALRCDPISGHVSLYWYRQALGQGPEFLTYFNYEAQQDKSGLPNDRFSAERPEGSISTLTIQRTEQRDSAMYRCASSSRHLKDTGELFFGEGSRLTVL.

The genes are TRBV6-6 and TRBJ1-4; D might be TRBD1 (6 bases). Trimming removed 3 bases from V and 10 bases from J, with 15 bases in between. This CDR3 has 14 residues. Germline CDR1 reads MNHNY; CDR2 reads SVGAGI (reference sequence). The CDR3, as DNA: TGTGCCAGCAGTTATTCTCGACAGGATGGAAAACTGTTTTTT. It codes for CASSYSRQDGKLFF.

This CDR3 reads CASSPGGGAGQETQYF. As DNA, the CDR3 is TGTGCCAGCAGCCCCGGAGGGGGCGCGGGCCAAGAGACCCAGTACTTC. This rearrangement joins TRBV7-2 to TRBJ2-5, with D perhaps matching TRBD1 (7 bases). The germline V gene has CDR1 SGHTA and CDR2 FQGNSA. V lost 5 bases, J lost 1 base, and 17 bases lay in between. The CDR3 length is 16 residues.

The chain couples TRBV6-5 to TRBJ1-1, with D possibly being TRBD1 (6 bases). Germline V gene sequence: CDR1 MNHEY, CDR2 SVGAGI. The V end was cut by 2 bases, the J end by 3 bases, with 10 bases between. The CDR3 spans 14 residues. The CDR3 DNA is TGTGCCAGCAGTTACGATTCAGGGGACACTGAAGCTTTCTTT. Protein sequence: CASSYDSGDTEAFF.

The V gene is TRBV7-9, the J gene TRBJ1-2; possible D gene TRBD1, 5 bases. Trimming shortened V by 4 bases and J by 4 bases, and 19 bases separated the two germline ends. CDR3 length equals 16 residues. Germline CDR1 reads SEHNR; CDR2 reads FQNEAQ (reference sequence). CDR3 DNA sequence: TGTGCCAGCAGCTCCTCTGGAGGGGCCGGCGGCTATGGCTACACCTTC. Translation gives CASSSSGGAGGYGYTF.

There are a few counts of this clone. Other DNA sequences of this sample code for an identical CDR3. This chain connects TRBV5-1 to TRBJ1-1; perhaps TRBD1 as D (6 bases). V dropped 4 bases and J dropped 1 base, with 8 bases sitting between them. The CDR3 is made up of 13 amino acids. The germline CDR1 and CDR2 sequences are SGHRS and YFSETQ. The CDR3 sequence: CASSLTGNTEAFF. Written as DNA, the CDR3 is TGCGCCAGCAGCCTGACAGGGAACACTGAAGCTTTCTTT.

Here the CDR3 reads CAISGPNYSGANVLTF. CDR3 nucleotide sequence: TGTGCCATCAGTGGGCCCAACTATTCTGGGGCCAACGTCCTGACTTTC. The chain joins TRBV10-3 to TRBJ2-6, with no clear D. The CDR3 runs 16 residues. The germline CDR1 and CDR2 sequences are ENHRY and SYGVKD. The V gene lost 4 bases and the J gene lost 1 base, with 11 bases spanning the gap.

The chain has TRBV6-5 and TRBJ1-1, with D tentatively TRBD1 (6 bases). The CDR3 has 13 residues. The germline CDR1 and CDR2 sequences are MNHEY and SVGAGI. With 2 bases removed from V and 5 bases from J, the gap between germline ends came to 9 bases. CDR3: CASSYGGRTEAFF. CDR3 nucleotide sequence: TGTGCCAGCAGTTACGGGGGCCGGACTGAAGCTTTCTTT.

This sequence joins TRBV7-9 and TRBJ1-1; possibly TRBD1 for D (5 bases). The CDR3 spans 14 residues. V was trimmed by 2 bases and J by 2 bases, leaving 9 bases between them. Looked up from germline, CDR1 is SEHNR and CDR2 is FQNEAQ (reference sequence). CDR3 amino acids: CASSLKTVNTEAFF. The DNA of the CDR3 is TGTGCCAGCAGCTTAAAGACAGTTAACACTGAAGCTTTCTTT.

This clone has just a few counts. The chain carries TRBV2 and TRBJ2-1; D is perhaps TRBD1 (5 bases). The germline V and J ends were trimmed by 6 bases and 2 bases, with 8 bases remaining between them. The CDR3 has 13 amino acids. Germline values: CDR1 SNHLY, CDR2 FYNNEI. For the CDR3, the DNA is TGTGCCAGCAGCGCAGGGACCTACAATGAGCAGTTCTTC. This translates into CASSAGTYNEQFF. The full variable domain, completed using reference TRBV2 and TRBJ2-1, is EPEVTQTPSHQVTQMGQEVILRCVPISNHLYFYWYRQILGQKVEFLVSFYNNEISEKSEIFDDQFSVERPDGSNFTLKIRSTKLEDSAMYFCASSAGTYNEQFFGPGTRLTVL.

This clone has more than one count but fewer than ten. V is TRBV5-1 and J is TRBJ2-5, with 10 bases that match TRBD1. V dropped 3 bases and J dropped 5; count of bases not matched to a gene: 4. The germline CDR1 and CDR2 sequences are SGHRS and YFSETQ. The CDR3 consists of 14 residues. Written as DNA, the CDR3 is TGCGCCAGCAGCTGGGGACAGGGGTTGGAGACCCAGTACTTC. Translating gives CASSWGQGLETQYF.

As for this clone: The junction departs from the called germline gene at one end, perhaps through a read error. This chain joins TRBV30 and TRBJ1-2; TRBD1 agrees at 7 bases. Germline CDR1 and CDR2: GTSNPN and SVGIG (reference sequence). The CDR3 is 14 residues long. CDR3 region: CAWSAVLTGWVLEF. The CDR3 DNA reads TGTGCCTGGAGCGCGGTGTTGACAGGGTGGGTCCTTGAATTC.

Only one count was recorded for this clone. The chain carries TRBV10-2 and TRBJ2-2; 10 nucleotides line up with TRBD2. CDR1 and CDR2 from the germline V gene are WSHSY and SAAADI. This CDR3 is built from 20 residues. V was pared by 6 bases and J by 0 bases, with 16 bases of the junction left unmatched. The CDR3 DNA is TGCGCCAGCAGACACCGACCAGGCTCGGGACTAGCGCCGAACACCGGGGAGCTGTTTTTT. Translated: CASRHRPGSGLAPNTGELFF.

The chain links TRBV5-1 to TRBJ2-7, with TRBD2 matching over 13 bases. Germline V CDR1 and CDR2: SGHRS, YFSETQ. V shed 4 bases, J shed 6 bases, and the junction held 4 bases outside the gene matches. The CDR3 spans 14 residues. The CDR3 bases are TGCGCCAGCAGCGCTACTAGCGGGAGGGCCGAGCAGTACTTC. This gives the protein CASSATSGRAEQYF.

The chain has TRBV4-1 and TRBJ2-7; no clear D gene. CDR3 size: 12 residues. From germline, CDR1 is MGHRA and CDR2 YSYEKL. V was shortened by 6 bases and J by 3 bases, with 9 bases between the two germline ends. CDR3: CASRPSCYEQYF. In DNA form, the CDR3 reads TGCGCCAGCAGGCCCAGTTGCTACGAGCAGTACTTC.

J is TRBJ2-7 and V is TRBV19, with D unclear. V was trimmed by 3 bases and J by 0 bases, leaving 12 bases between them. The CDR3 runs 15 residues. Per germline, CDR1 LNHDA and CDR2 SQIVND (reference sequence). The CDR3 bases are TGTGCCAGTAGTATTGTGGCTTCCAGCTCCTACGAGCAGTACTTC. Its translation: CASSIVASSSYEQYF.

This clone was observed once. CDR3 sequence (DNA): TGTGCCAGCAGCGTAGGCGGGAGGAACACCGGGGAGCTGTTTTTT. As protein: CASSVGGRNTGELFF. This sequence joins TRBV9 and TRBJ2-2, with 7 bases aligning to TRBD2. From germline, CDR1 is SGDLS and CDR2 YYNGEE. The CDR3 is made up of 15 amino acids. V lost 0 bases and J lost 1; bases outside the gene matches: 0.

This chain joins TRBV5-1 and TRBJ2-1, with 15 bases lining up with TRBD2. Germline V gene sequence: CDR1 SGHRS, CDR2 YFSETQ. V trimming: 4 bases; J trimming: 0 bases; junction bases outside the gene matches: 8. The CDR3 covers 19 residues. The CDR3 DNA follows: TGCGCCAGCAGCACTGGACTAGCGGGAGGGTATAGCTCCTACAATGAGCAGTTCTTC. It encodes CASSTGLAGGYSSYNEQFF.